This T cell receptor (beta chain) is drawn from a study of blood T cell repertoires in COVID-19. On the study more broadly: There were acute and convalescent COVID-19 samples, and they came from the United States, Italy and Spain. The cDNA or gDNA used as material had been derived from T cells, B-cell-depleted T cells, or PBMCs.

CDR3 length: 16 residues. Germline assignment: CDR1 KGHSH and CDR2 LQKENI. The ends lost 3 bases at V and 0 bases at J; junction bases unmatched: 7. As originally analysed: Estimates of nucleated cell counts were drawn from the amplification of reference gene primers. Sequencing was performed with immunoSEQ multiplex PCR; in TCRdb, only in-frame clones are kept and a portion is missing. The V and J calls and clone size are taken from that table; D and trimming were inferred from the DNA. Of under 55,000 clones detected, under 95% appear once; the ten largest clones hold around 3.6%. This clonotype was sampled from a human donor in a cohort sampled during active COVID-19. The specimen was peripheral blood. This chain links TRBV18 with TRBJ1-2, with TRBD1 identical over 7 bases. This chain's CDR3 is CASSPDRTLANYGYTF. The CDR3, as DNA: TGTGCCAGCTCACCGGACAGGACCTTAGCTAACTATGGCTACACCTTC.